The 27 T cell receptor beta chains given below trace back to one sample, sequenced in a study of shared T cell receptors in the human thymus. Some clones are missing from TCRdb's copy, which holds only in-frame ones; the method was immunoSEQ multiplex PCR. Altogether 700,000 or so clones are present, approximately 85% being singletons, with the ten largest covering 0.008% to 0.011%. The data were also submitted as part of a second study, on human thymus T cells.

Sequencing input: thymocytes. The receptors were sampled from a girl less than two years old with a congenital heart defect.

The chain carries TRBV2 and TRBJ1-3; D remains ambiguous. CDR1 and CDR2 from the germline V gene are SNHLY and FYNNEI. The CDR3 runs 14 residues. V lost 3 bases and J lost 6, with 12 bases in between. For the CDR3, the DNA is TGTGCCAGCAGTGAGGACTTTACCGAAAACACCATATATTTT. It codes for CASSEDFTENTIYF.

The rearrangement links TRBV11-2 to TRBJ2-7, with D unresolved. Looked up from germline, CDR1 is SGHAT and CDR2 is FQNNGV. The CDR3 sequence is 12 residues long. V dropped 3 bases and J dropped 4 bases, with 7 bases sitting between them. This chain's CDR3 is CASSLTLYEQYF. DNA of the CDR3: TGTGCCAGCAGCTTGACACTTTACGAGCAGTACTTC. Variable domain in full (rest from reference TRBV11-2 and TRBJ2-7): EAGVAQSPRYKIIEKRQSVAFWCNPISGHATLYWYQQILGQGPKLLIQFQNNGVVDDSQLPKDRFSAERLKGVDSTLKIQPAKLEDSAVYLCASSLTLYEQYFGPGTRLTVT.

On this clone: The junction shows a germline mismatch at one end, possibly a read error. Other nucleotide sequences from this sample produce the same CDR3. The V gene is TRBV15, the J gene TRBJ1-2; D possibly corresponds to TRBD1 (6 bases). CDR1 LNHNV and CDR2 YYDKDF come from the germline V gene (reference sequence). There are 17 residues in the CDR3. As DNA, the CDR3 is TGCGCCACCAGCAGAGATAGAGCAGGGGCTCCCTCGGGGGGCTACACCTTC. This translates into CATSRDRAGAPSGGYTF.

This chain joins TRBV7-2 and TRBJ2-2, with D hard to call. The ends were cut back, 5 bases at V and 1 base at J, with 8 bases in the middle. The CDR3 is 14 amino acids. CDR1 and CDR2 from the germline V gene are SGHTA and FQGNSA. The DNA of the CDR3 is TGTGCCAGCAGCCCTCGACAGAACACCGGGGAGCTGTTTTTT. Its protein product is CASSPRQNTGELFF.

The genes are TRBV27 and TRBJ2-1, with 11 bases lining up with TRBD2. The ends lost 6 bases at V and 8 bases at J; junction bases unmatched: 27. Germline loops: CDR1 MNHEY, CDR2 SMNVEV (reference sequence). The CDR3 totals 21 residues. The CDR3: CASSASAQWDPGLAGRDEQFF. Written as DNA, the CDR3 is TGTGCCAGCAGCGCCTCGGCGCAGTGGGACCCCGGACTAGCGGGTAGAGATGAGCAGTTCTTC.

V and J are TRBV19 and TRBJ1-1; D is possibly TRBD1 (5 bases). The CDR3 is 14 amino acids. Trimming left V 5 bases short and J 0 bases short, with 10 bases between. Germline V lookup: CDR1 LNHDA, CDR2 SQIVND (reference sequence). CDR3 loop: CASSFGGMNTEAFF. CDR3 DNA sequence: TGTGCCAGTAGTTTCGGGGGAATGAACACTGAAGCTTTCTTT.

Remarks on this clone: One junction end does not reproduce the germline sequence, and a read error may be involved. The CDR3 coding sequence is TGTGCCAGCACCGTAGACAGGGGGCCTTTTTTGGAGCCCTATTCCCCCCTCCACTTT. It encodes CASTVDRGPFLEPYSPLHF. The chain combines TRBV28 with TRBJ1-6; 10 nucleotides line up with TRBD1. The germline V gene has CDR1 MDHEN and CDR2 SYDVKM. The CDR3 runs 19 residues. The full variable domain, rest sourced from reference TRBV28 and TRBJ1-6, is DVKVTQSSRYLVKRTGEKVFLECVQDMDHENMFWYRQDPGLGLRLIYFSYDVKMKEKGDIPEGYSVSREKKERFSLILESASTNQTSMYLCASTVDRGPFLEPYSPLHFGNGTRLTVT.

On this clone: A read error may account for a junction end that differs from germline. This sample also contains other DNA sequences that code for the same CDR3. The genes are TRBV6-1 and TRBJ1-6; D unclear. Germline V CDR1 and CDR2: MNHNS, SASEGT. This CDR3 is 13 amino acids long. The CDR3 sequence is CASKWRHNSPLHF. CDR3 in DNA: TGTGCCAGCAAGTGGAGGCATAATTCCCCCCTCCACTTT.

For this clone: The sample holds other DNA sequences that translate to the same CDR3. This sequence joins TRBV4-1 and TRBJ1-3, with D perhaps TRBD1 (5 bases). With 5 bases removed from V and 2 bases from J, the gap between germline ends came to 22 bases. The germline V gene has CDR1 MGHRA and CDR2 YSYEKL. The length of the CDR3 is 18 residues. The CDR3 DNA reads TGCGCCAGCAGCTCCACAGCAGGGTTCTCGTCCGCTGGAAACACCATATATTTT. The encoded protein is CASSSTAGFSSAGNTIYF.

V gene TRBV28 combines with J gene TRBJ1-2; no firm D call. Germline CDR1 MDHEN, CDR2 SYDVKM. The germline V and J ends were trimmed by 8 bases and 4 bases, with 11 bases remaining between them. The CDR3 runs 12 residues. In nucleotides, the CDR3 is TGTGCCAGCCGAGACATATTCTATGGCTACACCTTC. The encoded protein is CASRDIFYGYTF.

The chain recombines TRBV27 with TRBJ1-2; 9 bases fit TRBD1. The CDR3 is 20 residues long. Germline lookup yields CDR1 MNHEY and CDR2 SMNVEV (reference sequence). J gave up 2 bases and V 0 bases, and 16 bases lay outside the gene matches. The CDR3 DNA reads TGTGCCAGCAGTTTATCGGTGGATGGGACAGGGAGTTGGGGGAACTATGGCTACACCTTC. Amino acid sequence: CASSLSVDGTGSWGNYGYTF.

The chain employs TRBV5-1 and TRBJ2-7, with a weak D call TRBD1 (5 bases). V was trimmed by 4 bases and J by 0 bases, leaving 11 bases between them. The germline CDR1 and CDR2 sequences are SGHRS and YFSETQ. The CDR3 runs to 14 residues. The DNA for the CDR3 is TGCGCCAGCAGCCCGACAGAAATCTCCTACGAGCAGTACTTC. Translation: CASSPTEISYEQYF.

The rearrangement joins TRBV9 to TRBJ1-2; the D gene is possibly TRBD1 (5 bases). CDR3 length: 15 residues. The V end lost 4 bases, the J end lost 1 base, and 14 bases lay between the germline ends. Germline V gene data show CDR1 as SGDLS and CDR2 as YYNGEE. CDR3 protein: CASSSRRDLNYGYTF. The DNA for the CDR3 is TGTGCCAGCAGCTCACGCAGGGATCTTAACTATGGCTACACCTTC.

CDR3 coding DNA: TGTGCCAGCAGCCCAGGGTCGGTTTTGAACACTGAAGCTTTCTTT. Amino acids: CASSPGSVLNTEAFF. The genes are TRBV7-2 and TRBJ1-1; D might be TRBD1 (5 bases). The CDR3 length is 15 residues. The germline gives CDR1 SGHTA, CDR2 FQGNSA. The V and J ends lost 5 bases and 0 bases respectively, with 13 bases between them. The full variable domain, its missing parts supplied by reference TRBV7-2 and TRBJ1-1, is GAGVSQSPSNKVTEKGKDVELRCDPISGHTALYWYRQSLGQGLEFLIYFQGNSAPDKSGLPSDRFSAERTGGSVSTLTIQRTQQEDSAVYLCASSPGSVLNTEAFFGQGTRLTVV.

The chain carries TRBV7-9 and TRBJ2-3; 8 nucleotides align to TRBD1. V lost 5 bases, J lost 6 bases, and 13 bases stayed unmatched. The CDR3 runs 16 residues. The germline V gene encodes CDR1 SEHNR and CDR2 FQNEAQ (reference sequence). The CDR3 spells CASSINAGTGYDTQYF. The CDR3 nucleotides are TGTGCCAGCAGCATCAATGCCGGGACAGGCTACGATACGCAGTATTTT.

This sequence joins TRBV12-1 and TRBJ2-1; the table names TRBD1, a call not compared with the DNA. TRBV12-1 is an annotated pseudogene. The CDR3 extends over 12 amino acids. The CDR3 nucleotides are TGTGCCAGCACCCCAGGGGTTCTTGAGCAGTTCTTC. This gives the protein CASTPGVLEQFF.

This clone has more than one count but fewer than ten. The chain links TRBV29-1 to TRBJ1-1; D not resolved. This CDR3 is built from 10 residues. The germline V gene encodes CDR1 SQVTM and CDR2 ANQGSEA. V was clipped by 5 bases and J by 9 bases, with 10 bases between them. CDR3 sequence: CSVPGLKAFF. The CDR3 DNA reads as TGCAGCGTTCCCGGACTCAAAGCTTTCTTT.

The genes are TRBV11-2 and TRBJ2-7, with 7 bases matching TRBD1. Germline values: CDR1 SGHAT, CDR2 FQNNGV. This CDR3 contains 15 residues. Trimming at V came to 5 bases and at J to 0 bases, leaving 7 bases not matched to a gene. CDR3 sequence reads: CASSLRRDSSYEQYF. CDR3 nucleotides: TGTGCCAGCAGCCTTCGACGGGACAGCTCCTACGAGCAGTACTTC.

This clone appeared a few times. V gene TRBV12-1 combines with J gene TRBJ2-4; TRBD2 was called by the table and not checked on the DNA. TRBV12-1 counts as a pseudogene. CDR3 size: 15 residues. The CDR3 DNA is TGTGCCAGCAGCTTTGTACTCGTAACCAAAAACATTCAGTACTTC. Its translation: CASSFVLVTKNIQYF.

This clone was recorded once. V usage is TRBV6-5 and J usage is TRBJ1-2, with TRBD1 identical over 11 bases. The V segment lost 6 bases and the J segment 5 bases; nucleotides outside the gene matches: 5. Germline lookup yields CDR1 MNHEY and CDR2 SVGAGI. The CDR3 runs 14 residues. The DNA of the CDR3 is TGTGCCAGCAGGGACAGGGGGCAGGGGTATGGCTACACCTTC. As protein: CASRDRGQGYGYTF.

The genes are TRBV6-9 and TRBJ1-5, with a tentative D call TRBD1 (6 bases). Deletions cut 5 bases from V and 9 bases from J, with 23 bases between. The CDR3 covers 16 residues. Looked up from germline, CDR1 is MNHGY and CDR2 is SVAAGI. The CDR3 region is CASSAIRDTVVGPQHF. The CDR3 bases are TGTGCCAGCAGTGCCATCCGGGACACCGTCGTAGGGCCCCAGCATTTT.

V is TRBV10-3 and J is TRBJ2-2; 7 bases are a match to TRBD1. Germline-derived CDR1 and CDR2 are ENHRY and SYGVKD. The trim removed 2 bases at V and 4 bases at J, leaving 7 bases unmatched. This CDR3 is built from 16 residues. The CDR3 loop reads CAISENRGSGTGELFF. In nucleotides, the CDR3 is TGTGCCATCAGTGAGAACAGGGGCTCGGGCACCGGGGAGCTGTTTTTT.

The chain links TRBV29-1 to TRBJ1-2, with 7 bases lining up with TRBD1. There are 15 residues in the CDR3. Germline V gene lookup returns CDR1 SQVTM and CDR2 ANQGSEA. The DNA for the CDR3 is TGCAGTCTTGACTCCGGGGCAGGGGGGACCTATGGCTACACCTTC. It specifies CSLDSGAGGTYGYTF.

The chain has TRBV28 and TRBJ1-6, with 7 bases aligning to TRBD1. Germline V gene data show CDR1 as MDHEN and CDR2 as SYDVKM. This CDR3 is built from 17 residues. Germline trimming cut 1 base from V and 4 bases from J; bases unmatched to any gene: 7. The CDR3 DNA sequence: TGTGCCAGCAGTTTATCTGCCAGGGACAGTTATAATTCACCCCTCCACTTT. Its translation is CASSLSARDSYNSPLHF.

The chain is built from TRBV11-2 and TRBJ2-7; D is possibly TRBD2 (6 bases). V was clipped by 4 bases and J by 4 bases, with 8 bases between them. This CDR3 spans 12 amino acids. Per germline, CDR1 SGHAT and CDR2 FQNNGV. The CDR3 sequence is CASSWGTYEQYF. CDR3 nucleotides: TGTGCCAGCAGCTGGGGGACTTACGAGCAGTACTTC. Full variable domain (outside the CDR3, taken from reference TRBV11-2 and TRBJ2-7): EAGVAQSPRYKIIEKRQSVAFWCNPISGHATLYWYQQILGQGPKLLIQFQNNGVVDDSQLPKDRFSAERLKGVDSTLKIQPAKLEDSAVYLCASSWGTYEQYFGPGTRLTVT.

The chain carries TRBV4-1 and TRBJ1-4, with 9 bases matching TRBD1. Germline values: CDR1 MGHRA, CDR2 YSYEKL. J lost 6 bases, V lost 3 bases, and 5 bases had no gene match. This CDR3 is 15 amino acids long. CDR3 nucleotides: TGCGCCAGCAGCCACAAACGGGACAGGGATGAAAAACTGTTTTTT. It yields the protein CASSHKRDRDEKLFF.

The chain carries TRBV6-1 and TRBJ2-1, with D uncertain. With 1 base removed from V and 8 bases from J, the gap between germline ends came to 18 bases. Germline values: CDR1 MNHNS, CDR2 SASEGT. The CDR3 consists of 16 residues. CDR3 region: CASSEVTLGLGDEQFF. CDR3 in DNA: TGTGCCAGCAGTGAAGTAACTTTGGGTCTGGGCGATGAGCAGTTCTTC.